The present entry profiles one TCR beta chain with its context. TCRdb reanalysed the RT-PCR reads using MiXCR and keeps one entry per CDR3 protein. The sample records about 680,000 distinct CDR3 sequences, about 14% being singletons. Trimming took off 5 bases at V and 7 bases at J, with 12 bases between the two ends. Germline V lookup: CDR1 SGHAT, CDR2 FQDESV (reference sequence). CDR3 length: 12 residues. The clonotype comes from a female donor in good health, serving as a healthy control. The chain uses TRBV11-1 and TRBJ2-7; the D is unclear. What was sequenced was memory CD4+ T cells from blood. The CDR3 reads CASSRENGEQYF. DNA of the CDR3: TGTGCCAGCAGCCGTGAAAACGGGGAGCAGTACTTC. The full variable domain, rest sourced from reference TRBV11-1 and TRBJ2-7, is EAEVAQSPRYKITEKSQAVAFWCDPISGHATLYWYRQILGQGPELLVQFQDESVVDDSQLPKDRFSAERLKGVDSTLKIQPAELGDSAMYLCASSRENGEQYFGPGTRLTVT.